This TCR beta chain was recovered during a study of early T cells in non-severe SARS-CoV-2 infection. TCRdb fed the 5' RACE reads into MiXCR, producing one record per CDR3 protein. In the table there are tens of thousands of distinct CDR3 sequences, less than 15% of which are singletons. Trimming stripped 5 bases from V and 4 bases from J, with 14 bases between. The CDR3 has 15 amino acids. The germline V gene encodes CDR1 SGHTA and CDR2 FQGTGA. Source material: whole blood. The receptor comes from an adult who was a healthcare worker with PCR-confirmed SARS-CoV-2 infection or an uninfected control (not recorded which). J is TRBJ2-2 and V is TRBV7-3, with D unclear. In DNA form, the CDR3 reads TGTGCCAGCAGCCCTTACTCCACTGGCACCGGGGAGCTGTTTTTT. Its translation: CASSPYSTGTGELFF.